This T cell receptor beta chain was sequenced in a study of CD8 T cells in Susac syndrome. Trimming took 6 bases from V and 1 from J; bases not matched to a gene: 3. This CDR3 is 13 amino acids long. Germline V gene data show CDR1 as LNHDA and CDR2 as SQIVND (reference sequence). TCR beta sequences were obtained from blood CD8+ and CD4+ T cells. An amount of RNA that ranged from about 0.45 to 1 ug was reverse transcribed with random hexamers. TCRdb passed the immunoSEQ multiplex PCR reads through MiXCR, listing each CDR3 protein once. The data show under 250,000 distinct CDR3 sequences, less than 95% seen once.

The TCR was taken from a human donor with Susac syndrome. V usage is TRBV19 and J usage is TRBJ2-7; the match to TRBD1 covers 7 bases. Sequences were obtained from CD4+ T cells from PBMCs. CDR3: CASRLQGSYEQYF. CDR3 nucleotides: TGTGCCAGTAGGCTACAGGGGTCCTACGAGCAGTACTTC.